The 24 T cell receptor beta chains below were found in one sample sequenced in a study of blood T cell repertoires in COVID-19. The data were produced by immunoSEQ multiplex PCR, yet TCRdb's version contains in-frame clones alone and is incomplete. The top ten clones hold approximately 17% of a sample with 55,000 to 60,000 clones, about four fifths of them seen once. Sequencing input: peripheral blood. The receptors come from a man aged 65-85 years with active COVID-19.

The chain joins TRBV7-9 to TRBJ2-1; 13 positions agree with TRBD2. The CDR3 has 17 amino acids. CDR1 SEHNR and CDR2 FQNEAQ come from the germline V gene (reference sequence). Germline trimming cut 4 bases from V and 2 bases from J; bases unmatched to any gene: 5. CDR3 amino acids: CASSSWTSGRPYNEQFF. In DNA form, the CDR3 reads TGTGCCAGCAGCTCATGGACTAGCGGGAGACCCTACAATGAGCAGTTCTTC.

This chain links TRBV5-8 with TRBJ1-5; no definite D call. The CDR3 consists of 16 residues. Trimming left V 2 bases short and J 3 bases short, with 15 bases between. Germline CDR1 reads SGHTS; CDR2 reads YDEGEE. In DNA, the CDR3 is TGTGCCAGCAGCTTCAGAGGCCTCTTGAACAATCAGCCCCAGCATTTT. Protein sequence: CASSFRGLLNNQPQHF.

V and J are TRBV5-1 and TRBJ1-4; possible D gene TRBD1, 6 bases. The CDR3 runs to 15 residues. The germline V gene encodes CDR1 SGHRS and CDR2 YFSETQ. Deletions cut 1 base from V and 4 bases from J, with 11 bases between. CDR3 sequence: CASSLMTGYNEKLFF. The CDR3 DNA reads as TGCGCCAGCAGCTTGATGACAGGATATAATGAAAAACTGTTTTTT.

This clone was detected a few times. The chain joins TRBV28 to TRBJ1-6; D gene unclear. The CDR3 is 15 residues long. Germline values: CDR1 MDHEN, CDR2 SYDVKM. The CDR3 nucleotides are TGTGCATGCAAAGGGAGTGGCTCCTATAATTCACCCCTCCACTTT. Amino acids: CACKGSGSYNSPLHF.

This clone was seen a few times. The CDR3 DNA reads TGTGCCAGCAGCCACCTACTAGCGGGGAGGATGGAGACCCAGTACTTC. This gives the protein CASSHLLAGRMETQYF. The chain uses TRBV3-1 (or the pseudogene TRBV3-2) and TRBJ2-5; 10 bases map to TRBD2. Germline CDR1 reads LGHDT; CDR2 reads YNNKEL (reference sequence). V was clipped by 3 bases and J by 5 bases; unmatched bases: 9. There are 16 residues in the CDR3.

The genes are TRBV7-3 and TRBJ2-5; D might be TRBD2 (7 bases). The germline V gene has CDR1 SGHTA and CDR2 FQGTGA. CDR3 size: 20 residues. Trimming removed 5 bases at V and 4 bases at J, with 32 bases between. The CDR3 sequence is CASSPTTGNKLARRAETQYF. The DNA for the CDR3 is TGTGCCAGCAGCCCAACGACAGGTAACAAACTAGCGAGACGCGCAGAGACCCAGTACTTC.

CDR3 coding DNA: TGTGCCAGCAGCTTAAGCGGGACCTCCTACGAGCAGTACTTC. Translated: CASSLSGTSYEQYF. V usage is TRBV7-9 and J usage is TRBJ2-7; 7 bases are a match to TRBD2. CDR3 length: 14 amino acids. The V gene's germline CDR1 is SEHNR and CDR2 FQNEAQ (reference sequence). The ends lost 2 bases at V and 0 bases at J; junction bases unmatched: 1.

This clone is labeled as medium-sized (0.01 to 0.1%). This sequence joins TRBV7-8 and TRBJ2-2; 9 bases map to TRBD2. The germline V gene encodes CDR1 SGHVS and CDR2 FQNEAQ. The CDR3 runs 15 residues. The junction had 5 bases not matched to a gene; V was cut back by 5 bases and J by 4 bases. Here the CDR3 DNA reads TGTGCCAGCAGCCGGACTAGCGCGAGCACCGGGGAGCTGTTTTTT. It is translated as CASSRTSASTGELFF.

The V gene is TRBV29-1, the J gene TRBJ1-2; 8 bases are a match to TRBD1. V dropped 4 bases and J dropped 4; count of bases not matched to a gene: 8. This CDR3 contains 14 residues. Germline lookup yields CDR1 SQVTM and CDR2 ANQGSEA. The CDR3 DNA is TGCAGCGTTGGGGAGGACAGGGCTGTCTATGGCTACACCTTC. This encodes CSVGEDRAVYGYTF.

The gene calls are TRBV14 and TRBJ2-1; the D gene is possibly TRBD1 (5 bases). CDR3 length equals 12 residues. The V end lost 3 bases, the J end lost 7 bases, and 7 bases lay between the germline ends. In germline, CDR1 is SGHDN, CDR2 FVKESK. CDR3 protein: CASSQNRNEQFF. DNA of the CDR3: TGTGCCAGCAGCCAGAACAGGAATGAGCAGTTCTTC.

This sequence joins TRBV18 and TRBJ2-1, with 7 bases that match TRBD1. In germline, CDR1 is KGHSH, CDR2 LQKENI. After removal of 5 bases from V and 5 bases from J, the junction contained 9 bases not matched to a gene. The CDR3 has 15 residues. CDR3 DNA: TGTGCCAGCTCAGCATACCGGGACAGCGACAATGAGCAGTTCTTC. This codes for CASSAYRDSDNEQFF.

This clone was recorded once. The chain is built from TRBV3-1 (or the pseudogene TRBV3-2) and TRBJ1-1; TRBD1 matches at 9 bases. Per the germline V gene, CDR1 is LGHDT and CDR2 is YNNKEL (reference sequence). The length of the CDR3 is 15 residues. Germline trimming cut 2 bases from V and 1 base from J; bases unmatched to any gene: 2. This CDR3 reads CASSQWDRENTEAFF. The DNA for the CDR3 is TGTGCCAGCAGCCAATGGGACAGGGAGAACACTGAAGCTTTCTTT.

V usage is TRBV2 and J usage is TRBJ1-3; the D gene is possibly TRBD1 (5 bases). There are 15 residues in the CDR3. Germline-derived CDR1 and CDR2 are SNHLY and FYNNEI. Trimming removed 9 bases at V and 0 bases at J, with 15 bases between. CDR3 sequence (DNA): TGTGCCAGTGCAGGGCCTTTCGGCTCTGGAAACACCATATATTTT. The encoded protein is CASAGPFGSGNTIYF.

The rearrangement joins TRBV14 to TRBJ1-2, with D maybe TRBD1 (5 bases). This CDR3 spans 13 amino acids. The V gene lost 6 bases and the J gene lost 2 bases, with 10 bases spanning the gap. CDR1 is SGHDN and CDR2 is FVKESK in the germline V gene. The CDR3: CASSQGLNYGYTF. In DNA, the CDR3 is TGTGCCAGCAGTCAGGGCCTGAACTATGGCTACACCTTC.

V is TRBV5-1 and J is TRBJ2-1; D is perhaps TRBD2 (5 bases). CDR3 length: 12 amino acids. V lost 4 bases and J 7 bases, leaving 9 bases between the germline ends. Germline V gene data show CDR1 as SGHRS and CDR2 as YFSETQ. CDR3 bases: TGCGCCAGCAGCCAAACTAGAAATGAGCAGTTCTTC. It is translated as CASSQTRNEQFF. Full variable domain (missing parts from reference TRBV5-1 and TRBJ2-1): KAGVTQTPRYLIKTRGQQVTLSCSPISGHRSVSWYQQTPGQGLQFLFEYFSETQRNKGNFPGRFSGRQFSNSRSEMNVSTLELGDSALYLCASSQTRNEQFFGPGTRLTVL.

The chain couples TRBV6-6 to TRBJ2-3; the match to TRBD2 covers 12 bases. The CDR3 has 15 residues. V shed 2 bases and J 4 bases; nucleotides not matched to a gene: 1. Per germline, CDR1 MNHNY and CDR2 SVGAGI (reference sequence). For the CDR3, the DNA is TGTGCCAGCAGTTACGCTAGCGGGAGGGCAGATACGCAGTATTTT. Protein sequence: CASSYASGRADTQYF.

The V call is TRBV6-5, the J call TRBJ2-1, with TRBD1 matching 10 bases. The J segment lost 4 bases and the V segment lost 7 bases, leaving 7 bases of the junction unmatched. The germline V gene has CDR1 MNHEY and CDR2 SVGAGI. The CDR3 covers 15 residues. The CDR3 loop reads CASKPGQGIYNEQFF. The DNA for the CDR3 is TGTGCCAGCAAGCCGGGACAGGGGATTTACAATGAGCAGTTCTTC.

The CDR3, as DNA: TGCGCCAGCAGCTTTCAAGCGGGAGGCGGCACAGATACGCAGTATTTT. Its translation: CASSFQAGGGTDTQYF. The chain couples TRBV5-1 to TRBJ2-3, with 9 bases that match TRBD2. J lost 1 base, V lost 2 bases, and 5 bases had no gene match. The germline V gene encodes CDR1 SGHRS and CDR2 YFSETQ. The CDR3 totals 16 residues.

The gene calls are TRBV11-2 and TRBJ1-1; 7 nucleotides agree with TRBD1. The CDR3 consists of 14 residues. The V segment lost 5 bases and the J segment 5 bases; nucleotides outside the gene matches: 8. Germline V gene data show CDR1 as SGHAT and CDR2 as FQNNGV. The CDR3 here is CASSPNRGETEAFF. The DNA for the CDR3 is TGTGCCAGCAGCCCGAACAGGGGTGAAACTGAAGCTTTCTTT.

This chain links TRBV28 with TRBJ1-4; D is perhaps TRBD1 (5 bases). Germline V gene data show CDR1 as MDHEN and CDR2 as SYDVKM. This CDR3 region has 13 residues. Trimming stripped 6 bases from V and 14 bases from J, with 19 bases between. This chain's CDR3 is CASSFDGGGRLFF. CDR3 nucleotides: TGTGCCAGCAGCTTCGATGGTGGGGGGAGGCTGTTTTTT. Using reference TRBV28 and TRBJ1-4 for the parts outside the CDR3, the full variable domain is DVKVTQSSRYLVKRTGEKVFLECVQDMDHENMFWYRQDPGLGLRLIYFSYDVKMKEKGDIPEGYSVSREKKERFSLILESASTNQTSMYLCASSFDGGGRLFFGSGTQLSVL.

J is TRBJ1-4 and V is TRBV7-8; the D gene is possibly TRBD1 (6 bases). This CDR3 contains 14 residues. The V gene lost 6 bases and the J gene lost 5 bases, with 13 bases spanning the gap. Germline lookup yields CDR1 SGHVS and CDR2 FQNEAQ. The CDR3 DNA follows: TGTGCCAGCAGTCTCAGGGGTGCCAATGAAAAACTGTTTTTT. Translation: CASSLRGANEKLFF.

This chain links TRBV5-4 with TRBJ1-1; 9 nucleotides align to TRBD1. J was trimmed by 11 bases and V by 4 bases; bases with no gene match: 12. Germline-derived CDR1 and CDR2 are SGHNT and YYREEE (reference sequence). The CDR3 is 14 amino acids. Here the CDR3 DNA reads TGTGCCAGCAGCCCAGGGGACAGGGTAGAGGTGGCTTTCTTT. Amino acids: CASSPGDRVEVAFF.

The V call is TRBV9, the J call TRBJ1-2, with D possibly TRBD1 on 5 matching bases. Per germline, CDR1 SGDLS and CDR2 YYNGEE. The CDR3 consists of 15 residues. Deletions cut 3 bases from V and 8 bases from J, with 20 bases between. The CDR3 nucleotides read TGTGCCAGCAGCGCGCGACAGTCCCCGGTTGGGGGCTACACCTTC. This gives the protein CASSARQSPVGGYTF. The variable domain in full, completed from reference TRBV9 and TRBJ1-2, reads DSGVTQTPKHLITATGQRVTLRCSPRSGDLSVYWYQQSLDQGLQFLIQYYNGEERAKGNILERFSAQQFPDLHSELNLSSLELGDSALYFCASSARQSPVGGYTFGSGTRLTVV.

The chain couples TRBV6-5 to TRBJ1-1, with D possibly TRBD1 on 5 matching bases. Trimming stripped 6 bases from V and 5 bases from J, with 13 bases between. The germline V gene encodes CDR1 MNHEY and CDR2 SVGAGI. There are 13 residues in the CDR3. In DNA, the CDR3 is TGTGCCAGCAGACGCGGGGCCGAGACTGAAGCTTTCTTT. The encoded protein is CASRRGAETEAFF.